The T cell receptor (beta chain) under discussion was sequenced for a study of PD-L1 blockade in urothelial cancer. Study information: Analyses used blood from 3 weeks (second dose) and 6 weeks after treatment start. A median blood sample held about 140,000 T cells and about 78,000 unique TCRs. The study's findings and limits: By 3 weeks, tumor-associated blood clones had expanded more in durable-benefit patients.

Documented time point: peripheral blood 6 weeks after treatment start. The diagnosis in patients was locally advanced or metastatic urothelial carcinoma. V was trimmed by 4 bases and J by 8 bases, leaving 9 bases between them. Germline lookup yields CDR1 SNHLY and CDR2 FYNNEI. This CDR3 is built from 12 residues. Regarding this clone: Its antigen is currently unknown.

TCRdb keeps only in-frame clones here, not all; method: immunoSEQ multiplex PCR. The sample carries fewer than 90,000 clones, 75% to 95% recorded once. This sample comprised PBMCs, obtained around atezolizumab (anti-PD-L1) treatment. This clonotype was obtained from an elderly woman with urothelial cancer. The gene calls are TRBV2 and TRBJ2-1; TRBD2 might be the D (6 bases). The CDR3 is CASSGGADEQFF. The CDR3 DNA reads TGTGCCAGCAGTGGCGGGGCGGATGAGCAGTTCTTC.